The 17 T cell receptor beta chains below were found in one sample sequenced in a study of regulatory T cells in long-lasting Graves disease. Construction of TCR beta libraries relied on iRepertoire HTBI primers and on Arm-PCR targeting CDR3 regions. TCRdb re-analysed the multiplex PCR reads in MiXCR, keeping a single row per CDR3 protein. The sample has about 430,000 distinct CDR3 sequences; 21% are singletons. Sample time point: persistent/refractory GD, antithyroid drugs over 5 years with positive TRAb. The TCR library was made from RNA that had been extracted from PBMCs in TRIzol. This specimen was peripheral blood mononuclear cells (PBMCs), taken when the disease was refractory, from a patient treated with antithyroid drugs. The receptors were sampled from a female donor with Graves disease.

This clonotype turned up a few times. A read error may explain this, as a much larger clone is one base away. V usage is TRBV7-9 and J usage is TRBJ2-5; possibly TRBD1 for D (5 bases). Per germline, CDR1 SEHNR and CDR2 FQNEAQ (reference sequence). V was cut by 6 bases and J by 1 base, with 9 bases left in between. This CDR3 comprises 13 residues. The CDR3 here is CASSKQAQETQYF. CDR3 nucleotides: TGTGCCAGCAGTAAACAGGCCCAAGAGACCCAGTACTTC.

This clonotype was found many times. This chain joins TRBV24-1 and TRBJ2-5, with TRBD1 matching over 8 bases. The CDR3 sequence is 15 residues long. V was pared by 3 bases and J by 5 bases, with 7 bases of the junction left unmatched. CDR1 is KGHDR and CDR2 is SFDVKD in the germline V gene. In nucleotides, the CDR3 is TGTGCCACCAGTGATCCGGACAGGGTCGGGGAGACCCAGTACTTC. It translates to CATSDPDRVGETQYF.

This clonotype was observed at least ten times. The rearrangement joins TRBV10-3 to TRBJ2-7; 14 bases fit TRBD2. The CDR3 length is 14 residues. Germline V CDR1 and CDR2: ENHRY, SYGVKD. The V gene end was trimmed by 6 bases and the J gene end by 6 bases; junction bases not matched to a gene: 4. As DNA, the CDR3 is TGTGCCATCAGGGGGACTAGCGGGAGTGGCGAGCAGTACTTC. It translates to CAIRGTSGSGEQYF.

This clonotype was counted ten times or more. The junction departs from the called germline gene at one end, perhaps through a read error. The chain recombines TRBV5-1 with TRBJ1-1, with 8 nucleotides matching TRBD1. Germline loops: CDR1 SGHRS, CDR2 YFSETQ. The CDR3 loop spans 15 amino acids. The CDR3, as DNA: TGTGCCAGCAGCTTGGGGGGGACAGGAAACACTGAAGCTTTCTTT. This codes for CASSLGGTGNTEAFF. Filled out from reference TRBV5-1 and TRBJ1-1, the complete variable domain reads KAGVTQTPRYLIKTRGQQVTLSCSPISGHRSVSWYQQTPGQGLQFLFEYFSETQRNKGNFPGRFSGRQFSNSRSEMNVSTLELGDSALYLCASSLGGTGNTEAFFGQGTRLTVV.

This clonotype was recorded a few times. The chain joins TRBV5-6 to TRBJ2-5, with 11 positions matching TRBD2. Germline CDR1 is SGHDT and CDR2 is YYEEEE. The V gene end was trimmed by 1 base and the J gene end by 4 bases; junction bases not matched to a gene: 6. This CDR3 comprises 16 residues. The CDR3 DNA follows: TGTGCCAGCAGCTTGTTGGTAGCGGGAGGGGTAGAGACCCAGTACTTC. Protein sequence: CASSLLVAGGVETQYF.

The chain uses TRBV7-8 and TRBJ2-2; D gene ambiguous. Trimming shortened V by 1 base and J by 1 base, and 10 bases separated the two germline ends. Germline CDR1 SGHVS, CDR2 FQNEAQ. This CDR3 has 16 residues. The CDR3 DNA sequence: TGTGCCAGCAGCTTAGACTTCCGGTTGAACACCGGGGAGCTGTTTTTT. The encoded protein is CASSLDFRLNTGELFF.

Worth noting for this clonotype: A read error may explain this, as a much larger clone is one base away. In DNA, the CDR3 is TGTGCCGGCAGTGTCTCGACAAGGGGGTCTTATGGCTACACCTTC. It translates to CAGSVSTRGSYGYTF. This chain connects TRBV6-2 or TRBV6-3 to TRBJ1-2, with D maybe TRBD1 (6 bases). Per germline, CDR1 MNHEY and CDR2 SVGEGT. The CDR3 spans 15 residues.

This rearrangement joins TRBV6-1 to TRBJ1-2, with unresolved D. CDR1 is MNHNS and CDR2 is SASEGT in the germline V gene. Deletions cut 4 bases from V and 8 bases from J, with 11 bases between. The CDR3 length is 12 residues. CDR3 protein: CASSARPDGYTF. The CDR3 nucleotides are TGTGCCAGCAGTGCGAGGCCGGACGGCTACACCTTC.

As concerns this clonotype: The junction does not match germline at one end; this may be a read error. The rearrangement uses TRBV24-1 and TRBJ2-3; 9 positions match TRBD2. The CDR3 has 18 residues. Germline V CDR1 and CDR2: KGHDR, SFDVKD. The CDR3 loop reads CATSDPALAGFSTDTQYF. In DNA form, the CDR3 reads TGTGCCACCAGTGACCCTGCCCTAGCGGGGTTTAGCACAGATACGCAATATTTT.

With regard to this clonotype: A much bigger clone sits one base away, suggesting this may be a read error. Because the CDR3 is missing its conserved closing phenylalanine or tryptophan, this is likely a read error. The DNA is omitted, as the CDR3 cannot be located on it reliably, and the CDR3 follows TCRdb's listing. The chain has TRBV16 and TRBJ1-1. The CDR3 length equals 13 residues, ends included. Looked up from germline, CDR1 is KGHSY and CDR2 is FQNENV. CDR3 sequence reads: CASSLESGSGSFL.

V usage is TRBV29-1 and J usage is TRBJ1-5; TRBD1 aligns across 9 bases. The CDR3 consists of 13 residues. With V trimmed by 6 bases and J by 1 base, 1 base remained unmatched. Germline CDR1 is SQVTM and CDR2 is ANQGSEA. The CDR3 DNA reads TGCAGCGTACAGGGGGCAAGCAATCAGCCCCAGCATTTT. Amino acids: CSVQGASNQPQHF.

At least ten counts were recorded for this clonotype. CDR3 amino acids: CASSHSGRESGELFF. The CDR3 DNA reads TGTGCCAGCAGCCATAGCGGGAGGGAGTCCGGGGAGCTGTTTTTT. The chain has TRBV11-2 and TRBJ2-2, with 11 bases identical to TRBD2. Germline trimming cut 5 bases from V and 6 bases from J; bases unmatched to any gene: 5. The CDR3 has 15 amino acids. Germline assignment: CDR1 SGHAT and CDR2 FQNNGV.

Many counts were recorded for this clonotype. The chain joins TRBV6-1 to TRBJ2-7; TRBD2 matches 11 bases. The CDR3 runs to 14 residues. Germline values: CDR1 MNHNS, CDR2 SASEGT. J lost 4 bases, V lost 6 bases, and 5 bases had no gene match. The CDR3 protein is CASRSGTSGYEQYF. The CDR3 coding sequence is TGTGCCAGCAGGAGTGGGACTAGCGGATACGAGCAGTACTTC.

The sample holds many counts of this clonotype. V and J are TRBV28 and TRBJ1-2; unclear D gene. Germline V lookup: CDR1 MDHEN, CDR2 SYDVKM. V was shortened by 6 bases and J by 1 base, with 9 bases between the two germline ends. CDR3 length equals 13 residues. The CDR3 sequence is CASRLQHNYGYTF. CDR3 nucleotide sequence: TGTGCCAGCAGACTACAGCATAACTATGGCTACACCTTC.

There are a few counts of this clonotype. The rearrangement uses TRBV10-3 and TRBJ1-2, with no clear D. Germline CDR1 is ENHRY and CDR2 is SYGVKD. CDR3 length equals 13 residues. V lost 7 bases, J lost 10 bases, and 19 bases lay in between. The CDR3: CAITNREGYDYTF. CDR3 nucleotide sequence: TGTGCCATCACTAACCGGGAGGGATACGACTACACCTTC.

The J gene is TRBJ2-5, the V gene TRBV5-8, with D maybe TRBD2 (6 bases). V gave up 4 bases and J gave up 2 bases, with 18 bases separating them. The CDR3 runs 16 residues. Germline CDR1 SGHTS, CDR2 YDEGEE. In nucleotides, the CDR3 is TGTGCCAGCAGCGAAAGACGGGGTAGCGGACAAGAGACCCAGTACTTC. The encoded protein is CASSERRGSGQETQYF.

The chain links TRBV3-1 to TRBJ2-1, with D unresolved. Germline V gene sequence: CDR1 LGHDT, CDR2 YNNKEL (reference sequence). Between the trimmed V and J ends, which lost 1 base and 3 bases, there was a span of 10 bases. This CDR3 comprises 15 residues. CDR3 in amino acids: CASSQGWTVYNEQFF. The CDR3, as DNA: TGTGCCAGCAGCCAAGGGTGGACGGTCTACAATGAGCAGTTCTTC.